These 28 T cell receptor beta chains originate from one sample sequenced in a study of control samples from healthy donors and cancer patients. The assay was immunoSEQ multiplex PCR, and TCRdb's table has in-frame clones only and misses some. The data contain almost 95,000 clones, over 75% of them seen just once; the ten biggest clones take up about 4%. The sequenced material came from blood. These receptors all come from a woman aged 18-30 years in good health.

This chain uses TRBV29-1 with TRBJ2-7, with D possibly TRBD2 on 6 matching bases. The CDR3 has 13 residues. Germline V gene data show CDR1 as SQVTM and CDR2 as ANQGSEA. The V end lost 5 bases, the J end lost 3 bases, and 14 bases lay between the germline ends. In DNA, the CDR3 is TGCAGCGTTATGGGGGGAATGGACTACGAGCAGTACTTC. This translates into CSVMGGMDYEQYF.

V is TRBV27 and J is TRBJ1-5; maybe TRBD1 (6 bases). V was pared by 6 bases and J by 2 bases, with 17 bases between. The CDR3 is made up of 16 amino acids. Germline CDR1 and CDR2: MNHEY and SMNVEV (reference sequence). The CDR3 DNA reads as TGTGCCAGCAGCTGGGGAGGGGGAGGGGGCAATCAGCCCCAGCATTTT. Its translation is CASSWGGGGGNQPQHF.

This clone was observed a handful of times. This CDR3 is also generated by other DNA sequences in the sample. The V call is TRBV7-8, the J call TRBJ1-2; TRBD1 matches 10 bases. Losses at the gene ends were 3 bases for V and 5 bases for J; bases not matched to a gene: 0. The CDR3 covers 13 residues. Germline V lookup: CDR1 SGHVS, CDR2 FQNEAQ. CDR3 loop: CASSLGQGYGYTF. The CDR3 DNA follows: TGTGCCAGCAGCTTGGGACAGGGGTATGGCTACACCTTC.

The chain links TRBV27 to TRBJ2-1; maybe TRBD1 (5 bases). The CDR3 has 15 residues. Germline V CDR1 and CDR2: MNHEY, SMNVEV (reference sequence). V was cut by 4 bases and J by 6 bases, with 16 bases left in between. CDR3 nucleotides: TGTGCCAGCAGTTCTGATGGACACTCTCTCAATGAGCAGTTCTTC. Encoded protein: CASSSDGHSLNEQFF.

As to this clone: Germline is not matched at one junction end, which may reflect a read error. V gene TRBV29-1 combines with J gene TRBJ1-1; D remains ambiguous. The CDR3 runs to 10 residues. The germline V gene has CDR1 SQVTM and CDR2 ANQGSEA. CDR3 in amino acids: CSVEDGRGSF. CDR3 DNA sequence: TGCAGCGTTGAAGACGGCAGAGGGAGCTTT.

The DNA for the CDR3 is TGTGCCAGCAGCACCGAGGCAGGGGTGTACACTGAAGCTTTCTTT. Encoded protein: CASSTEAGVYTEAFF. The chain combines TRBV7-9 with TRBJ1-1; D might be TRBD1 (6 bases). Germline V gene sequence: CDR1 SEHNR, CDR2 FQNEAQ (reference sequence). V lost 5 bases and J 3 bases, leaving 16 bases between the germline ends. The CDR3 consists of 15 residues.

This chain links TRBV4-1 with TRBJ1-2, with 7 bases matching TRBD1. This CDR3 has 15 residues. The germline CDR1 and CDR2 sequences are MGHRA and YSYEKL. The J segment lost 4 bases and the V segment lost 1 base, leaving 6 bases of the junction unmatched. Here the CDR3 reads CASSQVGGEAYGYTF. CDR3 coding DNA: TGCGCCAGCAGCCAAGTAGGGGGCGAGGCCTATGGCTACACCTTC.

This clone appeared once. The rearrangement links TRBV5-6 to TRBJ2-6, with TRBD2 as a possible D gene (7 bases). Trimming cost V 3 bases and J 2 bases, with 12 bases left between them. The CDR3 consists of 16 residues. Germline-derived CDR1 and CDR2 are SGHDT and YYEEEE. CDR3 region: CASSSWGGTGANVLTF. The CDR3 DNA reads TGTGCCAGCAGCTCCTGGGGGGGCACTGGGGCCAACGTCCTGACTTTC.

The rearrangement links TRBV12-3 or TRBV12-4 to TRBJ2-1; D is ambiguous. Trimming removed 7 bases at V and 2 bases at J, with 9 bases between. This CDR3 region has 13 residues. CDR3 loop: CASTPGPYNEQFF. The CDR3 DNA reads as TGTGCCAGCACCCCGGGCCCCTACAATGAGCAGTTCTTC.

The chain links TRBV9 to TRBJ2-5; TRBD1 aligns across 8 bases. The germline CDR1 and CDR2 sequences are SGDLS and YYNGEE. The length of the CDR3 is 14 residues. J was trimmed by 5 bases and V by 0 bases; bases with no gene match: 3. The CDR3 nucleotides are TGTGCCAGCAGCGTAGGGCAGGGGGCCGAGACCCAGTACTTC. Translation gives CASSVGQGAETQYF.

This chain uses TRBV25-1 with TRBJ1-2; D might be TRBD1 (6 bases). CDR1 is MGHDK, CDR2 SYGVNS, per germline. CDR3 length: 13 amino acids. Trimming stripped 3 bases from V and 4 bases from J, with 9 bases between. CDR3 region: CASSDPGVYGYTF. CDR3 sequence (DNA): TGTGCCAGCAGTGATCCAGGGGTCTATGGCTACACCTTC.

The chain carries TRBV4-1 and TRBJ1-2; D perhaps matches TRBD1 (6 bases). CDR1 MGHRA and CDR2 YSYEKL come from the germline V gene. The CDR3 has 15 residues. Trimming pared 4 bases from V and 2 bases from J, leaving 14 bases between. DNA of the CDR3: TGCGCCAGCAGCCGGAACGGACAGACCAACTATGGCTACACCTTC. Its protein product is CASSRNGQTNYGYTF.

V gene TRBV6-8 combines with J gene TRBJ2-7; D ambiguous. CDR3 length equals 11 residues. Looked up from germline, CDR1 is MNHGY and CDR2 is SAAAGT. V was shortened by 5 bases and J by 5 bases, with 7 bases between the two germline ends. CDR3: CASSPLHEQYF. In DNA form, the CDR3 reads TGTGCCAGCAGTCCGCTCCACGAGCAGTACTTC.

The chain is built from TRBV5-1 and TRBJ1-1; no clear D gene. Germline V gene lookup returns CDR1 SGHRS and CDR2 YFSETQ. The CDR3 spans 13 residues. V lost 1 base and J 6 bases, leaving 10 bases between the germline ends. The CDR3 protein is CASSLRSQAEAFF. CDR3 bases: TGCGCCAGCAGCTTGAGGTCCCAGGCTGAAGCTTTCTTT.

CDR3 amino acids: CASSPGAGQEETQYF. The DNA for the CDR3 is TGCGCCAGCAGCCCGGGAGCGGGTCAGGAAGAGACCCAGTACTTC. J is TRBJ2-5 and V is TRBV5-1; D possibly corresponds to TRBD2 (6 bases). V was trimmed by 4 bases and J by 3 bases, leaving 16 bases between them. This CDR3 is built from 15 residues. Germline V gene lookup returns CDR1 SGHRS and CDR2 YFSETQ.

The chain combines TRBV2 with TRBJ2-3; D unresolved. The CDR3 is made up of 14 amino acids. Germline V lookup: CDR1 SNHLY, CDR2 FYNNEI. The V gene lost 2 bases and the J gene lost 2 bases, with 8 bases spanning the gap. CDR3 region: CASSELLITDTQYF. CDR3 bases: TGTGCCAGCAGTGAATTACTAATCACAGATACGCAGTATTTT.

This clone has only one observation. The chain couples TRBV6-5 to TRBJ1-1; 7 bases are shared with TRBD1. The junction had 9 bases not matched to a gene; V was cut back by 5 bases and J by 3 bases. Germline assignment: CDR1 MNHEY and CDR2 SVGAGI. This CDR3 is 15 amino acids long. For the CDR3, the DNA is TGTGCCAGCAGTCCTACTCCAGGGGGGGACACTGAAGCTTTCTTT. It is translated as CASSPTPGGDTEAFF.

This clone showed up just once. The chain recombines TRBV7-8 with TRBJ1-4, with D perhaps matching TRBD1 (5 bases). Germline CDR1 and CDR2: SGHVS and FQNEAQ. Trimming pared 2 bases from V and 4 bases from J, leaving 11 bases between. The CDR3 contains 15 residues. The CDR3 DNA follows: TGTGCCAGCAGCTTAAGTCAGGGAATTAATGAAAAACTGTTTTTT. It encodes CASSLSQGINEKLFF.

The chain carries TRBV15 and TRBJ2-5; D is perhaps TRBD1 (6 bases). CDR1 and CDR2 from the germline V gene are LNHNV and YYDKDF (reference sequence). The V gene lost 3 bases and the J gene lost 1 base, with 9 bases spanning the gap. This CDR3 contains 14 residues. The CDR3 DNA sequence: TGTGCCACCAGCAGTGACAGGACCCAAGAGACCCAGTACTTC. It yields the protein CATSSDRTQETQYF.

The V call is TRBV5-1, the J call TRBJ1-1, with no clear D. Trimming cost V 5 bases and J 1 base, with 6 bases left between them. This CDR3 comprises 12 residues. Germline values: CDR1 SGHRS, CDR2 YFSETQ. The CDR3 DNA is TGCGCCAGCAGGGGCGAGAACACTGAAGCTTTCTTT. This gives the protein CASRGENTEAFF.

On this clone itself: A read error may account for a junction end that differs from germline. V is TRBV5-5 and J is TRBJ1-5; possibly TRBD1 for D (6 bases). The CDR3 runs 15 residues. The germline gives CDR1 SGHKS, CDR2 YYEKEE (reference sequence). The CDR3 loop is CASTLGGRGNQPQHF. For the CDR3, the DNA is TGTGCCAGCACCTTGGGGGGGCGCGGCAATCAGCCCCAGCATTTT. Using reference TRBV5-5 and TRBJ1-5 for the parts outside the CDR3, the full variable domain is DAGVTQSPTHLIKTRGQQVTLRCSPISGHKSVSWYQQVLGQGPQFIFQYYEKEERGRGNFPDRFSARQFPNYSSELNVNALLLGDSALYLCASTLGGRGNQPQHFGDGTRLSIL.

V is TRBV14 and J is TRBJ1-1; TRBD1 might be the D (6 bases). The CDR3 sequence is 13 residues long. V shed 1 base and J shed 5 bases, with 8 bases lying between them. CDR1 and CDR2 from the germline V gene are SGHDN and FVKESK. The CDR3 nucleotides are TGTGCCAGCAGCCAAGTGACAGGAACTGAAGCTTTCTTT. As protein: CASSQVTGTEAFF.

V usage is TRBV9 and J usage is TRBJ2-7, with 7 nucleotides matching TRBD2. This CDR3 comprises 15 residues. CDR1 is SGDLS and CDR2 is YYNGEE in the germline V gene. V shed 3 bases, J shed 3 bases, and the junction held 9 bases outside the gene matches. DNA of the CDR3: TGTGCCAGCAGCGGCGCTGGGGGGGGTTTCTACGAGCAGTACTTC. The encoded protein is CASSGAGGGFYEQYF.

The rearrangement uses TRBV2 and TRBJ2-2; possibly TRBD2 for D (6 bases). Trimming shortened V by 6 bases and J by 5 bases, and 13 bases separated the two germline ends. Germline-derived CDR1 and CDR2 are SNHLY and FYNNEI. The CDR3 length is 14 residues. CDR3 sequence: CASRQLAPTGELFF. The CDR3 DNA sequence: TGTGCCAGCAGGCAACTAGCCCCTACCGGGGAGCTGTTTTTT. The whole variable domain, filled in from reference TRBV2 and TRBJ2-2, reads EPEVTQTPSHQVTQMGQEVILRCVPISNHLYFYWYRQILGQKVEFLVSFYNNEISEKSEIFDDQFSVERPDGSNFTLKIRSTKLEDSAMYFCASRQLAPTGELFFGEGSRLTVL.

The rearrangement links TRBV6-1 to TRBJ2-7; TRBD1 matches at 7 bases. Unmatched junction bases numbered 12, after V lost 4 bases and J lost 3 bases. This CDR3 spans 16 amino acids. From germline, CDR1 is MNHNS and CDR2 SASEGT. The CDR3 sequence: CASSGMLGTAGYEQYF. The CDR3 DNA sequence: TGTGCCAGCAGTGGTATGCTCGGGACAGCAGGCTACGAGCAGTACTTC.

The J gene is TRBJ1-4, the V gene TRBV7-9; 11 nucleotides align to TRBD1. The germline V gene encodes CDR1 SEHNR and CDR2 FQNEAQ (reference sequence). The CDR3 has 14 residues. V was clipped by 4 bases and J by 9 bases; unmatched bases: 4. The CDR3 DNA is TGTGCCAGCAGCTCGGGACAGGGGGACCAAAAACTGTTTTTT. Its translation is CASSSGQGDQKLFF.

The rearrangement links TRBV5-1 to TRBJ1-1, with D uncertain. The length of the CDR3 is 15 residues. Trimming took 4 bases from V and 3 from J, leaving 16 bases between them. Per germline, CDR1 SGHRS and CDR2 YFSETQ. The CDR3 protein is CASSADTAEDTEAFF. The CDR3 region has the DNA TGCGCCAGCAGCGCCGACACCGCCGAGGACACTGAAGCTTTCTTT.

V usage is TRBV7-9 and J usage is TRBJ1-2; D ambiguous. With 6 bases removed from V and 5 bases from J, the gap between germline ends came to 13 bases. The CDR3 has 13 residues. Germline-derived CDR1 and CDR2 are SEHNR and FQNEAQ (reference sequence). CDR3 region: CASSLSSAYGYTF. CDR3 DNA: TGTGCCAGCAGTTTGTCCAGTGCATATGGCTACACCTTC.